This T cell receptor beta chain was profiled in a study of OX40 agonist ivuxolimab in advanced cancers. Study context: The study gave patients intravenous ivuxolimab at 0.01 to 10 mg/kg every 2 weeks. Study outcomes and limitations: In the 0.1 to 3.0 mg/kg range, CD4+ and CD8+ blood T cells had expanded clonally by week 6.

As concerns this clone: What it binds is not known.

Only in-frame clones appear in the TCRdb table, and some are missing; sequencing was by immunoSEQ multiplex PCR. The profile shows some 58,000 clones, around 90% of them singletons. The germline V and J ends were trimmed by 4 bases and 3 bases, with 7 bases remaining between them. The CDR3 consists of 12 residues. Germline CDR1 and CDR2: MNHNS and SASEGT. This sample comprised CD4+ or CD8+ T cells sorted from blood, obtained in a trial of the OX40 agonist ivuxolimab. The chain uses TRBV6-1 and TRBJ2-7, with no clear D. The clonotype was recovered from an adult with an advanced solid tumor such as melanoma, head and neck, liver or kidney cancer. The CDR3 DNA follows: TGTGCCAGCAGTGGTGCAGGCTACGAGCAGTACTTC. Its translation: CASSGAGYEQYF.